This T cell receptor (beta chain) was sequenced in a study of shared clonotypes between healthy human individuals. Background on the study: Three plates were used per donor for CD4 naive, three for CD4 memory, two for CD8 naive and one for CD8 memory.

Sorted-subset replicate PCRs used 150 to 200 ng DNA, some 33,000 T cell genomes. TCRdb's table, derived via immunoSEQ multiplex PCR, lists solely in-frame clones and lacks some. The repertoire consists of a few million clones, with approximately 95% occurring once and the leading ten covering roughly 0.13%. Per the germline V gene, CDR1 is SNHLY and CDR2 is FYNNEI. The CDR3 is 16 amino acids. The V and J ends lost 1 base and 2 bases respectively, with 12 bases between them. Findings and limits, study-wide: Sharing across four donors was highest in naive CD4 (around 5%) and lowest in memory CD8 (around 0.4%). Non-shared clonotypes had lower generation probabilities than those shared by all four donors.

A word on this clone: Its antigen remains unidentified.

The sequencing input was naive CD4+ T cells sorted from blood. This sample's subset: CD45RA+ positively selected. The rearrangement joins TRBV2 to TRBJ1-5, with D unresolved. The TCR sequence derives from a man aged 18 to 29 in good health. The CDR3 region is CASSEGASRGNQPQHF. The CDR3 DNA reads as TGTGCCAGCAGTGAAGGCGCCTCAAGGGGCAATCAGCCCCAGCATTTT.